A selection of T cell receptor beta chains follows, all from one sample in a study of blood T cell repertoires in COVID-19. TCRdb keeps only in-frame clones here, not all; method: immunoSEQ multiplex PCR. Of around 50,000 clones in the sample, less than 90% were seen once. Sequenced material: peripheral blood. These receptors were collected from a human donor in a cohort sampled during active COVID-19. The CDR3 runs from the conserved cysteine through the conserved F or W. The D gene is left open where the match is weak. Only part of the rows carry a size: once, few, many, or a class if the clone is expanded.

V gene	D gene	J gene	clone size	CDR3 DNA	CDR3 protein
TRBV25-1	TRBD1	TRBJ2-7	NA	TGTTCCACTTCGGGACAGGGGACCTACGAGCAGTACTTC	CSTSGQGTYEQYF
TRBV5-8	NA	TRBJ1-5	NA	TGTGCCAGCAGCCTCGCAAGCGGGCAGCCCCAGCATTTT	CASSLASGQPQHF
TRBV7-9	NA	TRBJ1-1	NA	TGTGCCAGCAGCGCCCGCCCAGGACTCCAGCGCACTGAAGCTTTCTTT	CASSARPGLQRTEAFF
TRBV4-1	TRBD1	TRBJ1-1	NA	TGCGCCAGCAGAGGTATGACAGGGGTAAACACTGAAGCTTTCTTT	CASRGMTGVNTEAFF
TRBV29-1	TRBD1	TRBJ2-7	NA	TGCAGCGTTGAATTCAGACAGGGCTACGAGCAGTACTTC	CSVEFRQGYEQYF
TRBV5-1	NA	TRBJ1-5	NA	TGCGCCAGCAGGGCGGGCTCCGGGACTGAGGGATATCAGCCCCAGCATTTT	CASRAGSGTEGYQPQHF
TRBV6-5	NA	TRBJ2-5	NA	TGTGCCAGCAGTTTTAGGACAGCGGTGCAAGAGACCCAGTACTTC	CASSFRTAVQETQYF
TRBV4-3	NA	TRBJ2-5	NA	TGCGCCAGCAGCCAAGATCTAGGAGGGGGCGGGGTGGAGACCCAGTACTTC	CASSQDLGGGGVETQYF
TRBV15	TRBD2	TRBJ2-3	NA	TGTGCCACCAGCAGCTGGACTGGGCGGGGGGAAGTATGGGATACGCAGTATTTT	CATSSWTGRGEVWDTQYF
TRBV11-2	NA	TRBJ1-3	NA	TGTGCCAGCAGCTTAATTAGCGGTTCTGGAAACACCATATATTTT	CASSLISGSGNTIYF
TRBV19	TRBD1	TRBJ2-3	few	TGTGCCAGTCGGGGACAGGGGGGGACAGATACGCAGTATTTT	CASRGQGGTDTQYF
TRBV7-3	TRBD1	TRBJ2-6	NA	TGTGCCAGCAGCACCCGGGACAGCCTCTCTGGGGCCAACGTCCTGACTTTC	CASSTRDSLSGANVLTF
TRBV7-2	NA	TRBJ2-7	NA	TGTGCCAGCAGCCCCCCACTCGGTGGGCAGTACTTC	CASSPPLGGQYF
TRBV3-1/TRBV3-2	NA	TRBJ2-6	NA	TGTGCCAGCAGCCCCCAGCGGAGGGCCAACGTCCTGACTTTC	CASSPQRRANVLTF
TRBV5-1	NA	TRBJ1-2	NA	TGCGCCAGCAGCTTGGACAGGCCGATACCTAACTATGGCTACACCTTC	CASSLDRPIPNYGYTF
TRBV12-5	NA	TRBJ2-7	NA	TGTGCTAGTGGTTTGGGGCATTACGAGCAGTACTTC	CASGLGHYEQYF
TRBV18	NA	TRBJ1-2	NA	TGTGCCAGCTCAATGGAGGCAGGGGCCATCTATGGCTACACCTTC	CASSMEAGAIYGYTF
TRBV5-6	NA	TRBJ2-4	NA	TGTGCCAGCAGCTTGGGCGACGGGGACAAAAACATTCAGTACTTC	CASSLGDGDKNIQYF
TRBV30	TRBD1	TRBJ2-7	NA	TGTGCCTGGAGTCACAAGGACAGGGCCTCCTACGAGCAGTACTTC	CAWSHKDRASYEQYF
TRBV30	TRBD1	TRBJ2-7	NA	TGTGCCTGGAGTGGAGGGACAGGGAAAGGCTACGAGCAGTACTTC	CAWSGGTGKGYEQYF
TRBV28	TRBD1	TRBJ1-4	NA	TGTGCCAGCACTCTCCACGGGCAGGGGGCAAAAAGCGAAAAACTGTTTTTT	CASTLHGQGAKSEKLFF
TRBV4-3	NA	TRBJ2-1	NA	TGCGCCAGCAGCCAACGACTATCCGACGCCTACAATGAGCAGTTCTTC	CASSQRLSDAYNEQFF
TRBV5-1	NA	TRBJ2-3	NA	TGCGCCAGCAGCTTGGCCGGGGGGCGCACAGATACGCAGTATTTT	CASSLAGGRTDTQYF
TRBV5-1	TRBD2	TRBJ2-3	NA	TGCGCCAGCAGCTTGCTAGCGGGGCGCACAGATACGCAGTATTTT	CASSLLAGRTDTQYF
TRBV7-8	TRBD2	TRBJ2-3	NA	TGTGCCAGCAGCTCCCGCGGGGGGTCAGATACGCAGTATTTT	CASSSRGGSDTQYF
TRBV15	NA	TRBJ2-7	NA	TGTGCCACCAGCAGGGCCAGGGGTCTTGAGCAGTACTTC	CATSRARGLEQYF
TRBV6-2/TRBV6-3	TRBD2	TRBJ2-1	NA	TGTGCCAGCAGTGCCCATAGCGGGGGGGCATATGAGCAGTTCTTC	CASSAHSGGAYEQFF
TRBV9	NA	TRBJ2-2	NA	TGTGCCAGCAGCTCTACCGGGACAAGTAACACCGGGGAGCTGTTTTTT	CASSSTGTSNTGELFF
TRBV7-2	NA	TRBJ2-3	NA	TGTGCCAGCACGCCGGGGAGAGCAGATACGCAGTATTTT	CASTPGRADTQYF
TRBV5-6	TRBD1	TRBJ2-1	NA	TGTGCCACCCGGGGGGGACCGACAGGGGGCAGGACACGTTACAATGAGCAGTTCTTC	CATRGGPTGGRTRYNEQFF
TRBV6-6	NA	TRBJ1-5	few	TGTGCCAGCAGCTTGTCAGGGGCTAGCAATCAGCCCCAGCATTTT	CASSLSGASNQPQHF
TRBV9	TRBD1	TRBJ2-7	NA	TGTGCCAGCAGCGCCCCAGACAGGGAATCCCCCTACGAGCAGTACTTC	CASSAPDRESPYEQYF
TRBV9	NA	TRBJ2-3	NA	TGTGCCAGCAGCGAGAGAGATACGCAGTATTTT	CASSERDTQYF
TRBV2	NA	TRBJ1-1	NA	TGTGCCAGCAGAGAGGACACAGCAACTGAAGCTTTCTTT	CASREDTATEAFF
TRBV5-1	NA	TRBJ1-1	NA	TGCGCCAGCAGCCCCGGACAGAGCATGAACACTGAAGCTTTCTTT	CASSPGQSMNTEAFF
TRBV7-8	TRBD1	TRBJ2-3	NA	TGTGCCAGCAGCCGGACAGGGCCAGATACGCAGTATTTT	CASSRTGPDTQYF
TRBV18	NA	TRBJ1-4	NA	TGTGCCAGCTCACCACAATCGTTTTTGGGGCTGAATGAAAAACTGTTTTTT	CASSPQSFLGLNEKLFF
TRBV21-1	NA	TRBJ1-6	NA	TGTGCCAGCAGCCAACAGGGGTTCAGGGGGCGTAGTTCACCCCTCCACTTT	CASSQQGFRGRSSPLHF
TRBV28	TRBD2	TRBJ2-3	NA	TGTGCCAGCAGAACTAGCGGGGGCACAGATACGCAGTATTTT	CASRTSGGTDTQYF
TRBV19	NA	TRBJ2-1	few	TGTGCCAGTAGTATCGGTGGTCTAGGGGTCAATGAGCAGTTCTTC	CASSIGGLGVNEQFF
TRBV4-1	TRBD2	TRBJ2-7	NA	TGCGCCAGCAGCCAAGATGGGACTAGCGGGGTTTCCGCCTACGAGCAGTACTTC	CASSQDGTSGVSAYEQYF
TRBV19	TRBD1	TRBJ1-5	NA	TGTGCCAGCCGGGACAGGGGTTGGCAGCCCCAGCATTTT	CASRDRGWQPQHF
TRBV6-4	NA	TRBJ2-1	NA	TGTGCCAGCGCCGTCACACGGAGCCACAATGAGCAGTTCTTC	CASAVTRSHNEQFF
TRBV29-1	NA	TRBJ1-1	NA	TGCAGCGTTGTGCCCGGGAACACTGAAGCTTTCTTT	CSVVPGNTEAFF
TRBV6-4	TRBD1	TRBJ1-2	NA	TGTGCCAGCAGTGCGGGACAGGTGAATGGCTACACCTTC	CASSAGQVNGYTF
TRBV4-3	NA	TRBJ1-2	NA	TGCGCCAGCAGCCAAGATCTCGGGGGGGGAGGGAATGGCTACACCTTC	CASSQDLGGGGNGYTF
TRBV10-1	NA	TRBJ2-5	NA	TGCGCCAGCAGGCTCGGGGGGCCCGAGACCCAGTACTTC	CASRLGGPETQYF
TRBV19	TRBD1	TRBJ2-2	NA	TGTGCCAGTTCGTTAAACAGGGGGCATGCCGGGGAGCTGTTTTTT	CASSLNRGHAGELFF
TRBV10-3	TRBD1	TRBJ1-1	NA	TGTGCCATCAGTGAGAGAGCGGGACAGGGCCATGAAGCTTTCTTT	CAISERAGQGHEAFF